This TCR beta chain was sequenced for a study of T cell responses to AZD1222 COVID-19 vaccine. Profiling relied on immunoSEQ multiplex PCR, and the TCRdb table lists in-frame clones only, not all of them. The data contain about 120,000 clones, approximately 90% of them singletons. The material was peripheral blood, obtained on day 0 of AZD1222 vaccination. This TCR came from an adult in good health.

The DNA of the CDR3 is TGTGCCAGTAACGAGGTGGGAGGGCGCGAGCAGTACTTC. Protein product: CASNEVGGREQYF. The chain joins TRBV27 to TRBJ2-7, with 7 bases identical to TRBD2. The CDR3 spans 13 residues. Trimming cost V 9 bases and J 6 bases; bases outside gene matches: 11. Germline CDR1 reads MNHEY; CDR2 reads SMNVEV (reference sequence).